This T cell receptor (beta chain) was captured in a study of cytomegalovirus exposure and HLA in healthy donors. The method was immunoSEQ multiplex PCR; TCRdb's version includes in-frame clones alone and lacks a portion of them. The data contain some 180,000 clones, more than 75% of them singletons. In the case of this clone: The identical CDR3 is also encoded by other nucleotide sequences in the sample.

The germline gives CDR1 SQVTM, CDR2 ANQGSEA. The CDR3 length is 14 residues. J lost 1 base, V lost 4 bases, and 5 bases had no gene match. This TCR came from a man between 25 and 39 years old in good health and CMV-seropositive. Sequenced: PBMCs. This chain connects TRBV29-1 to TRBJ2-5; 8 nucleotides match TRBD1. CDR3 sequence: CSVAAGTGQETQYF. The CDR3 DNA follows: TGCAGCGTTGCCGCGGGGACAGGCCAAGAGACCCAGTACTTC.